The T cell receptor (beta chain) described here comes from a study of T-cell reconstitution after alpha-beta-depleted transplantation in children. Findings of the study overall: Reportedly, roughly two months post-transplant, alpha-beta T cells arose from several hundred expanded graft clones. Surviving recipient cells, namely T cells and thymic progenitors, were the source of high day-60 TCRbeta diversity in some patients.

During its preparation, the TCRbeta library received unique molecular identifiers. TCRdb used MiXCR to reprocess the PCR reads, holding one entry per CDR3 protein. The table has under 450,000 distinct CDR3 sequences, around 15% seen once. Germline loops: CDR1 SEHNR, CDR2 FQNEAQ (reference sequence). The CDR3 covers 15 residues. V lost 1 base and J 5 bases, leaving 9 bases between the germline ends. In the case of this clonotype: The antigen is undetermined.

The sample here was PBMCs, mostly from graft donor cells, taken 360 days after TCRalphabeta/CD19-depleted stem cell transplant. This receptor was obtained from a boy in the first two years of life who had a stem cell transplant for Wiskott-Aldrich syndrome, so the T cells may come from the graft donor. The rearrangement joins TRBV7-9 to TRBJ2-6; a possible D gene is TRBD1 (5 bases). Here the CDR3 reads CASSLGGPRANVLTF. The DNA for the CDR3 is TGTGCCAGCAGCTTAGGGGGCCCTCGGGCCAACGTCCTGACTTTC.